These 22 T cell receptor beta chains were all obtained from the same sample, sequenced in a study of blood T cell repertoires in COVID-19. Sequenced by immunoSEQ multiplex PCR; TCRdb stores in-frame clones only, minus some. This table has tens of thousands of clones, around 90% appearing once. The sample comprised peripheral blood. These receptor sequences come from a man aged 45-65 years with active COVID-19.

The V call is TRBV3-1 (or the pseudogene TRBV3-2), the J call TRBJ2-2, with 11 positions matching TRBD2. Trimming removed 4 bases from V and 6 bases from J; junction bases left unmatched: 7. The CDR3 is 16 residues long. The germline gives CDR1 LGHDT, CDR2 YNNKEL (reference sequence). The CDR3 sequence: CASSPPGLAEPGELFF. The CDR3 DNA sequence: TGTGCCAGCAGCCCCCCGGGACTAGCGGAACCCGGGGAGCTGTTTTTT.

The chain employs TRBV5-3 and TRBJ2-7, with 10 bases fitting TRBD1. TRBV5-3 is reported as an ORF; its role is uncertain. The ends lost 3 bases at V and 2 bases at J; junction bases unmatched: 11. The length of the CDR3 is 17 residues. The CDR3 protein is CARSSSLDRGLPYEQYV. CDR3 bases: TGTGCCAGAAGCTCCTCTTTAGACAGGGGGCTACCCTACGAGCAGTACGTC.

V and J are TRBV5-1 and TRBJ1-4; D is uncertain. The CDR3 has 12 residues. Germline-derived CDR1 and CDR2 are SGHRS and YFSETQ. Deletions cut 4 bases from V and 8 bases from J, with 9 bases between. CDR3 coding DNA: TGCGCCAGCAGCCCAGACACCGAAAAACTGTTTTTT. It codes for CASSPDTEKLFF. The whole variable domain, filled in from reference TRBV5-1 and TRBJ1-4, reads KAGVTQTPRYLIKTRGQQVTLSCSPISGHRSVSWYQQTPGQGLQFLFEYFSETQRNKGNFPGRFSGRQFSNSRSEMNVSTLELGDSALYLCASSPDTEKLFFGSGTQLSVL.

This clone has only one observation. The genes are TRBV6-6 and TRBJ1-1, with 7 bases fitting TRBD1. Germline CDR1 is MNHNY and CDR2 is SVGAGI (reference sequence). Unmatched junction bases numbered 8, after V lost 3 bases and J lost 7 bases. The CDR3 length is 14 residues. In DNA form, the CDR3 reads TGTGCCAGCAGTTATGAAGACAGGGTCCATGAAGCTTTCTTT. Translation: CASSYEDRVHEAFF.

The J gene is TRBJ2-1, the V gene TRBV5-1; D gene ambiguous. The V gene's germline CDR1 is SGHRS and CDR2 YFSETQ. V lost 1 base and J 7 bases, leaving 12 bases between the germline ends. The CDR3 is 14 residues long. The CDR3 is CASSLPLGRNEQFF. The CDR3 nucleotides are TGCGCCAGCAGCTTGCCACTTGGCAGGAATGAGCAGTTCTTC.

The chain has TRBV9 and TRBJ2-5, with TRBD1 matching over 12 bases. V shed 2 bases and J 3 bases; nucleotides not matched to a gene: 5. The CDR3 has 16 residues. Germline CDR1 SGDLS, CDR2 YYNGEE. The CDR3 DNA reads TGTGCCAGCAGCGTTAGGGACAGGGGGCTTGAAGAGACCCAGTACTTC. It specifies CASSVRDRGLEETQYF.

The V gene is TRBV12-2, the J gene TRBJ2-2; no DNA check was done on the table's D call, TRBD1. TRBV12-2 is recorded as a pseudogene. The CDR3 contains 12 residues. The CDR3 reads CASRFSTGELFF. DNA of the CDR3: TGTGCAAGTCGCTTCAGCACCGGGGAGCTGTTTTTT.

In DNA form, the CDR3 reads TGTGCCAGCAGGGAGTACTCTGGAAACACCATATATTTT. Amino acid sequence: CASREYSGNTIYF. J is TRBJ1-3 and V is TRBV6-5; D remains ambiguous. Trimming shortened V by 6 bases and J by 0 bases, and 6 bases separated the two germline ends. The CDR3 extends over 13 amino acids. Germline V gives CDR1 MNHEY, CDR2 SVGAGI.

CDR3 coding DNA: TGCGCCAGCAGCCAAGGCCCGACTAGCGGGGGGAACGAGCAGTACTTC. This gives the protein CASSQGPTSGGNEQYF. V usage is TRBV4-1 and J usage is TRBJ2-7; 13 positions agree with TRBD2. The CDR3 contains 16 residues. V trimming: 1 base; J trimming: 5 bases; junction bases outside the gene matches: 5. Germline V CDR1 and CDR2: MGHRA, YSYEKL.

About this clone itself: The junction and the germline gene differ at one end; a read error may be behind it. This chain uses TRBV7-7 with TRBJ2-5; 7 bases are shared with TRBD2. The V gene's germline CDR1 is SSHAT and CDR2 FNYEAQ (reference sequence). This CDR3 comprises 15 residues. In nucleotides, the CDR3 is TGTGCTAGCAGCGCTCTAGCGGAGTACCAAGAGACCCAGTACTTC. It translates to CASSALAEYQETQYF. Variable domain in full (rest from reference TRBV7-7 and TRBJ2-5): GAGVSQSPRYKVTKRGQDVTLRCDPISSHATLYWYQQALGQGPEFLTYFNYEAQPDKSGLPSDRFSAERPEGSISTLTIQRTEQRDSAMYRCASSALAEYQETQYFGPGTRLLVL.

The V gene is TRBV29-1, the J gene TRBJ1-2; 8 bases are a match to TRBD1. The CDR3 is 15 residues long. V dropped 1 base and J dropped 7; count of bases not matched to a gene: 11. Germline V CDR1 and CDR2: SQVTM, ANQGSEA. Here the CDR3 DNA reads TGCAGCGTTGAAGGGTGGACAGGGCAGGCGGGTGGCTACACCTTC. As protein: CSVEGWTGQAGGYTF.

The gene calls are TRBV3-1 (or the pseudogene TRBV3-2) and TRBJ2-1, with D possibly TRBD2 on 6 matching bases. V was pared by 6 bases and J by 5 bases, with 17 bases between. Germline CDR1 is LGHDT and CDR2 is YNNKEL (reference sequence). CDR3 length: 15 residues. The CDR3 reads CASSPKRVGHNEQFF. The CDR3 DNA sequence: TGTGCCAGCAGTCCCAAGCGGGTTGGCCACAATGAGCAGTTCTTC.

The CDR3 spells CASSTFYEQYF. CDR3 sequence (DNA): TGTGCCAGCAGCACATTCTACGAGCAGTACTTC. The V call is TRBV4-2, the J call TRBJ2-7; D ambiguous. This CDR3 has 11 amino acids. V lost 5 bases, J lost 3 bases, and 5 bases lay in between. Germline V gives CDR1 LGHNA, CDR2 YNFKEQ.

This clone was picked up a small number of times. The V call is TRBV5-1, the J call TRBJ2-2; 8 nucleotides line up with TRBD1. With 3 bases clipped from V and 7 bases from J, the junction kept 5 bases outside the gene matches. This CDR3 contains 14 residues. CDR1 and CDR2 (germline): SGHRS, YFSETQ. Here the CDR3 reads CASSSGQVNGELFF. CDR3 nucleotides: TGCGCCAGCAGCTCGGGACAGGTTAACGGGGAGCTGTTTTTT.

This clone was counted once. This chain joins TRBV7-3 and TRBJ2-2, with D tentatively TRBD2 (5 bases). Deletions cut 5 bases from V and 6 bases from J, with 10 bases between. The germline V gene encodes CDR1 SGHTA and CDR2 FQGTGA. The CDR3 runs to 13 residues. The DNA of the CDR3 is TGTGCCAGCAGCCGGGGATTTGCCGGGGAGCTGTTTTTT. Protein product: CASSRGFAGELFF.

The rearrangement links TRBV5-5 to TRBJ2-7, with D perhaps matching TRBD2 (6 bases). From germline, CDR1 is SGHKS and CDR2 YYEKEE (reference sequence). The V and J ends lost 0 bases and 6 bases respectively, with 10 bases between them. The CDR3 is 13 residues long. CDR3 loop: CASSLVGGVEQYF. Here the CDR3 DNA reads TGTGCCAGCAGCTTGGTCGGAGGGGTCGAGCAGTACTTC.

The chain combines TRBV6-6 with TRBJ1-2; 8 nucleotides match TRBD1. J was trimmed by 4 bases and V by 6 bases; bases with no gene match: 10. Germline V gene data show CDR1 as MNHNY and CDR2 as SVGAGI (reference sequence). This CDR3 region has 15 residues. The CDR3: CASSPGATGAYGYTF. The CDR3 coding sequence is TGTGCCAGCAGCCCCGGGGCGACAGGGGCCTATGGCTACACCTTC.

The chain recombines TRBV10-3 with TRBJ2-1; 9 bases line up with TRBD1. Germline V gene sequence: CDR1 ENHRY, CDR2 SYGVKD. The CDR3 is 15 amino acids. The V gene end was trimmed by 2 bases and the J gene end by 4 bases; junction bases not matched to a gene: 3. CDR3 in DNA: TGTGCCATCAGTGAGCCTGGGACAGGGTACAATGAGCAGTTCTTC. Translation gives CAISEPGTGYNEQFF.

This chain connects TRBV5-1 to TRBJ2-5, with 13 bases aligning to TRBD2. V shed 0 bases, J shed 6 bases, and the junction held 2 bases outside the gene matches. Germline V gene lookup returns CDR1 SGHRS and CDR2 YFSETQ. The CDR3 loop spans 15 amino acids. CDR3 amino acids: CASSLGLAGGKTQYF. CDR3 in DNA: TGCGCCAGCAGCTTGGGACTAGCGGGGGGAAAGACCCAGTACTTC.

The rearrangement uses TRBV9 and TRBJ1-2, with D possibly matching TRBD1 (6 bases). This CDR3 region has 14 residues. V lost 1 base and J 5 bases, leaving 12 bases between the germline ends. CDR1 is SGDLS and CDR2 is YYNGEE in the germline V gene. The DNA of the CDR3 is TGTGCCAGCAGCGTATTCTCAGGGGATTATGGCTACACCTTC. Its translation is CASSVFSGDYGYTF.

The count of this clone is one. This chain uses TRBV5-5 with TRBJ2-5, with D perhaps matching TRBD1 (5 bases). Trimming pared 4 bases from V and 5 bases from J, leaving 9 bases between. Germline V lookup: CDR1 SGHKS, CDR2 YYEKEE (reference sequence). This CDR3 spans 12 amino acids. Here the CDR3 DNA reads TGTGCCAGCAGCCAGGGCCGGGAGACCCAGTACTTC. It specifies CASSQGRETQYF.

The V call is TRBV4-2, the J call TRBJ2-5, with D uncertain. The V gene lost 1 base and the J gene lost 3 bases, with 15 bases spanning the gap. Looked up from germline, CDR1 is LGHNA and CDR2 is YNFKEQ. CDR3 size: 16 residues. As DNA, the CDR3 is TGTGCCAGCAGCCAAGGTGCGCGGTCCATTGAAGAGACCCAGTACTTC. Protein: CASSQGARSIEETQYF.